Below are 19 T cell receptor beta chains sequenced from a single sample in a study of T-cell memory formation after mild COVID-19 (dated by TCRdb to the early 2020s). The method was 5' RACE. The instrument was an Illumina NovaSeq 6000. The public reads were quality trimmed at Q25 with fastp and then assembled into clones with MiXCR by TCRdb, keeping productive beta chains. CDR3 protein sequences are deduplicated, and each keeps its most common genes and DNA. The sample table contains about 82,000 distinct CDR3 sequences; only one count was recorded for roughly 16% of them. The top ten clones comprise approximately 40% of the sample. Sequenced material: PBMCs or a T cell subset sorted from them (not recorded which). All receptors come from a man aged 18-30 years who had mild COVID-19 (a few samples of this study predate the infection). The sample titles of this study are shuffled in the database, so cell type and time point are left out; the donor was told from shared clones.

The CDR3 here is CASSSHFSTDTQYF. The CDR3 DNA reads as TGTGCCAGCAGCTCACATTTTTCCACAGATACGCAGTATTTT. V usage is TRBV7-6 and J usage is TRBJ2-3; no clear D. The ends were cut back, 4 bases at V and 2 bases at J, with 10 bases in the middle. Germline V gene data show CDR1 as SGHVS and CDR2 as FNYEAQ. CDR3 length: 14 amino acids.

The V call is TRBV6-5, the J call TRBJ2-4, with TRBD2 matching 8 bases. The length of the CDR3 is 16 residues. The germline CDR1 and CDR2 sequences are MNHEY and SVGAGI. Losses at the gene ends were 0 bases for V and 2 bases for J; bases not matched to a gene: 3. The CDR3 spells CASSYSSGGSKNIQYF. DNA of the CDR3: TGTGCCAGCAGTTACTCGAGCGGGGGATCCAAAAACATTCAGTACTTC.

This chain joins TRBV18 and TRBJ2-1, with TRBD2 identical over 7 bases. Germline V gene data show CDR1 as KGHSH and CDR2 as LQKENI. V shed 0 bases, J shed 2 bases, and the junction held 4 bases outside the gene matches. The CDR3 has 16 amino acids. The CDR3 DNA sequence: TGTGCCAGCTCACCACCGTACAGCGGGACCTACAATGAGCAGTTCTTC. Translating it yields CASSPPYSGTYNEQFF.

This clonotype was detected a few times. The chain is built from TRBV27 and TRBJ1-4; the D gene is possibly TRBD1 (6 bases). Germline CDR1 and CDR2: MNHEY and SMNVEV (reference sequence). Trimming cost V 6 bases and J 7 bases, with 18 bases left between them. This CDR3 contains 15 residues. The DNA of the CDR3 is TGTGCCAGCAGAACGTGGGGGCCGCCTGGTGAAAAACTGTTTTTT. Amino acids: CASRTWGPPGEKLFF.

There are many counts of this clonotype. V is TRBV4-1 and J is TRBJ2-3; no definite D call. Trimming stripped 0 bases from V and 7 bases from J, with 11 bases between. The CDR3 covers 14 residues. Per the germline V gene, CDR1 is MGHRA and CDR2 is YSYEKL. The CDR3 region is CASSQDETLNTQYF. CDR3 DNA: TGCGCCAGCAGCCAAGATGAGACTTTGAATACGCAGTATTTT.

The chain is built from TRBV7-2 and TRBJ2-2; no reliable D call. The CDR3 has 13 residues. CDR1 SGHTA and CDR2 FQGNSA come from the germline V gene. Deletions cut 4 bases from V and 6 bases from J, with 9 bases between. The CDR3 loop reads CASSSLSAGELFF. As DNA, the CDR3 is TGTGCCAGCAGCTCCCTGAGCGCCGGGGAGCTGTTTTTT. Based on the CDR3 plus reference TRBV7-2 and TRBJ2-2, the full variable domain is GAGVSQSPSNKVTEKGKDVELRCDPISGHTALYWYRQSLGQGLEFLIYFQGNSAPDKSGLPSDRFSAERTGGSVSTLTIQRTQQEDSAVYLCASSSLSAGELFFGEGSRLTVL.

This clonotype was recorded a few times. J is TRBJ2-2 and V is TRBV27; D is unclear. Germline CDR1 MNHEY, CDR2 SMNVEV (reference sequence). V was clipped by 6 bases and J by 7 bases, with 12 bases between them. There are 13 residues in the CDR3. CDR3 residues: CASSLSRFGELFF. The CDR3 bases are TGTGCCAGCAGCCTCAGTAGGTTCGGGGAGCTGTTTTTT.

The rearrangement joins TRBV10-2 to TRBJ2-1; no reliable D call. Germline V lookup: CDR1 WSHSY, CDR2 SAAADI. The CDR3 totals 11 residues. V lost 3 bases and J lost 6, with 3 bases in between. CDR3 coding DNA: TGCGCCAGCAGTGACGGCAATGAGCAGTTCTTC. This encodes CASSDGNEQFF.

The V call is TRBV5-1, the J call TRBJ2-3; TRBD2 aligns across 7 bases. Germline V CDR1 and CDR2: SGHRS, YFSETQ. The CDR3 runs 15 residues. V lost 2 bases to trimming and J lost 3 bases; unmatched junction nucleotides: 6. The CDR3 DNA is TGCGCCAGCAGCTTTGGGAGGGGTTGGACAGATACGCAGTATTTT. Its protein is CASSFGRGWTDTQYF.

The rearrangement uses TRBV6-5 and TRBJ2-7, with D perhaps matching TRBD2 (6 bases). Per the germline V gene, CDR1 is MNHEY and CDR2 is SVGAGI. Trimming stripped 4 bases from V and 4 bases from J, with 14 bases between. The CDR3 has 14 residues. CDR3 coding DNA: TGTGCCAGCAGTTTAGCGGCCGTCCTTTACGAGCAGTACTTC. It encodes CASSLAAVLYEQYF.

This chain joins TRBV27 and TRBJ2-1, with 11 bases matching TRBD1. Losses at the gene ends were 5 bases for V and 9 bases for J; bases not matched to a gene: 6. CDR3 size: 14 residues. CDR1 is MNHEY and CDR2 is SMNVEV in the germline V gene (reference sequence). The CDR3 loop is CASSPGQGAIEQFF. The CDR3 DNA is TGTGCCAGCAGTCCCGGACAGGGGGCTATTGAGCAGTTCTTC.

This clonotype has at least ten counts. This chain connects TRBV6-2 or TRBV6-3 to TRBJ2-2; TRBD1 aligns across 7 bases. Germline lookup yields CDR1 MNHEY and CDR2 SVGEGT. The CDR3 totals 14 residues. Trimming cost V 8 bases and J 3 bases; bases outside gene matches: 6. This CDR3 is CASSGTEHTGELFF. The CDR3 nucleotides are TGTGCCAGCTCCGGGACAGAACACACCGGGGAGCTGTTTTTT.

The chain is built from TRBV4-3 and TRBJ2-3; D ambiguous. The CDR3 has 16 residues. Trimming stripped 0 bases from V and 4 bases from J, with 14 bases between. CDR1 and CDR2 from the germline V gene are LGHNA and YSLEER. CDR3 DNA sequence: TGCGCCAGCAGCCAAGAGCATTCGGACCGCCCAGATACGCAGTATTTT. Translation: CASSQEHSDRPDTQYF.

In DNA, the CDR3 is TGCAGTGCTAGAGTTGTGACTAAAACGGGCAATCAGCCCCAGCATTTT. This codes for CSARVVTKTGNQPQHF. This chain connects TRBV20-1 to TRBJ1-5; D not resolved. The CDR3 runs 16 residues. Per germline, CDR1 DFQATT and CDR2 SNEGSKA (reference sequence). Trimming pared 1 base from V and 2 bases from J, leaving 15 bases between.

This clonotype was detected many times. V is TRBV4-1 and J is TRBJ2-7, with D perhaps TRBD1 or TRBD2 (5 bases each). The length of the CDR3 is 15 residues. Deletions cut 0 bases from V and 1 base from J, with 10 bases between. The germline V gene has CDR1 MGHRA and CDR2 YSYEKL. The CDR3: CASSQDPGASYEQYF. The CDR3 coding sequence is TGCGCCAGCAGCCAAGATCCCGGGGCATCCTACGAGCAGTACTTC.

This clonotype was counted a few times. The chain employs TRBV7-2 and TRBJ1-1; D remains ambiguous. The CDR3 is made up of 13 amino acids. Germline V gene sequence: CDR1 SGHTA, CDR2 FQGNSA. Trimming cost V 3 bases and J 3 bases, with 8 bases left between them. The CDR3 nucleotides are TGTGCCAGCAGCTTTCGGGGTCACACTGAAGCTTTCTTT. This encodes CASSFRGHTEAFF.

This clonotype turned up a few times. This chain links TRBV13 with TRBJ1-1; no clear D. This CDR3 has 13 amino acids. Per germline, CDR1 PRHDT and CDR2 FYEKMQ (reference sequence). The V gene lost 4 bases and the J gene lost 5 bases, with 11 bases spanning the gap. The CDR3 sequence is CASSWKTGTEAFF. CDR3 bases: TGTGCCAGCAGCTGGAAAACGGGGACTGAAGCTTTCTTT. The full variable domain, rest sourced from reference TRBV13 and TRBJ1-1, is AAGVIQSPRHLIKEKRETATLKCYPIPRHDTVYWYQQGPGQDPQFLISFYEKMQSDKGSIPDRFSAQQFSDYHSELNMSSLELGDSALYFCASSWKTGTEAFFGQGTRLTVV.

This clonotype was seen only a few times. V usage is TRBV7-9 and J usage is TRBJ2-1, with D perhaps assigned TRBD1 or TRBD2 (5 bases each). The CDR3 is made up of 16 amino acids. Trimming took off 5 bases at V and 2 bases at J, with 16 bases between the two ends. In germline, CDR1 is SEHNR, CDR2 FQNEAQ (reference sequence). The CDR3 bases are TGTGCCAGCAGCCCCCGCAGGGAGAAGCCCTACAATGAGCAGTTCTTC. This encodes CASSPRREKPYNEQFF.

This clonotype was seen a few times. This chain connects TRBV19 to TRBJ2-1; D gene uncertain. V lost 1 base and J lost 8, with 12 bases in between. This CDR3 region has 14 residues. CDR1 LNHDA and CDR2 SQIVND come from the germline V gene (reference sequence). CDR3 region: CASSIGSVRDEQFF. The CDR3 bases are TGTGCCAGTAGTATAGGGAGCGTTCGCGATGAGCAGTTCTTC.